The rows below give T cell receptor beta chains drawn from one sample of a study of radiation and T cells in renal cell carcinoma. TCRdb keeps only in-frame clones here, not all; method: immunoSEQ multiplex PCR. The sample has around 29,000 clones, around 85% seen once; the top ten hold 33%. This specimen was blood, taken from a patient whose treatment included radiotherapy and nephrectomy. These receptors were collected from a man in his fifties or sixties with renal cell carcinoma. Both conserved end residues are part of each CDR3. D genes are given only for firm matches. A row's size may be missing; if present it is once, few, many or a size class.

v_gene: TRBV6-5; j_gene: TRBJ1-2; abundance: .; d_gene: .; CDR3aa: CASSYSAQVAGYGYTF; CDR3nt: TGTGCCAGCAGTTACTCGGCACAGGTCGCTGGATATGGCTACACCTTC
v_gene: TRBV4-3; j_gene: TRBJ2-3; abundance: .; d_gene: TRBD2; CDR3aa: CASSLTSGSTDTQYF; CDR3nt: TGCGCCAGCAGCCTAACTAGCGGGAGTACAGATACGCAGTATTTT
v_gene: TRBV4-3; j_gene: TRBJ2-7; abundance: few; d_gene: TRBD2; CDR3aa: CASSQEMIGRAEQYF; CDR3nt: TGCGCCAGCAGCCAAGAAATGATCGGGAGGGCCGAGCAGTACTTC
v_gene: TRBV5-1; j_gene: TRBJ1-2; abundance: .; d_gene: .; CDR3aa: CASSRAGIAYGYTF; CDR3nt: TGCGCCAGCAGCCGGGCAGGTATCGCCTATGGCTACACCTTC
v_gene: TRBV4-1; j_gene: TRBJ2-2; abundance: once; d_gene: TRBD2; CDR3aa: CASSQLGGRNTGELFF; CDR3nt: TGCGCCAGCAGCCAATTGGGCGGGAGGAACACCGGGGAGCTGTTTTTT
v_gene: TRBV6-5; j_gene: TRBJ2-7; abundance: .; d_gene: .; CDR3aa: CASSYRQGYEQYF; CDR3nt: TGTGCCAGCAGTTACCGCCAGGGCTACGAGCAGTACTTC
v_gene: TRBV6-5; j_gene: TRBJ1-2; abundance: .; d_gene: .; CDR3aa: CASSRQQRTNYGYTF; CDR3nt: TGTGCCAGCAGCCGGCAACAGAGAACTAACTATGGCTACACCTTC
v_gene: TRBV18; j_gene: TRBJ2-7; abundance: .; d_gene: .; CDR3aa: CASSPPRGSPTYEQYF; CDR3nt: TGTGCCAGCTCACCACCAAGGGGCTCTCCTACCTACGAGCAGTACTTC
v_gene: TRBV28; j_gene: TRBJ2-7; abundance: .; d_gene: .; CDR3aa: CARLGDEQYF; CDR3nt: TGTGCCAGGCTGGGGGACGAGCAGTACTTC
v_gene: TRBV19; j_gene: TRBJ2-5; abundance: .; d_gene: .; CDR3aa: CASSAEPGGTQYF; CDR3nt: TGTGCCAGTAGTGCAGAGCCCGGGGGGACCCAGTACTTC
v_gene: TRBV30; j_gene: TRBJ1-1; abundance: .; d_gene: TRBD1; CDR3aa: CAWSLRGRTEAFF; CDR3nt: TGTGCCTGGAGTCTTAGGGGGCGGACTGAAGCTTTCTTT
v_gene: TRBV4-1; j_gene: TRBJ1-5; abundance: .; d_gene: TRBD1; CDR3aa: CASSPEQGGRPQHF; CDR3nt: TGCGCCAGCAGCCCAGAACAGGGGGGTCGGCCCCAGCATTTT
v_gene: TRBV10-3; j_gene: TRBJ2-3; abundance: .; d_gene: .; CDR3aa: CAITLSGTDTQYF; CDR3nt: TGTGCCATCACCCTTAGCGGCACAGATACGCAGTATTTT
v_gene: TRBV6-1; j_gene: TRBJ2-1; abundance: .; d_gene: .; CDR3aa: CASSERVGSYNEQFF; CDR3nt: TGTGCCAGCAGTGAAAGGGTGGGCTCCTACAATGAGCAGTTCTTC
v_gene: TRBV4-2; j_gene: TRBJ2-7; abundance: .; d_gene: .; CDR3aa: CASSHLGHEQYF; CDR3nt: TGTGCCAGCAGCCACCTGGGGCACGAGCAGTACTTC
v_gene: TRBV6-1; j_gene: TRBJ2-7; abundance: .; d_gene: .; CDR3aa: CASSEPRGYEQYF; CDR3nt: TGTGCCAGCAGTGAACCACGGGGCTACGAGCAGTACTTC
v_gene: TRBV5-6; j_gene: TRBJ2-3; abundance: .; d_gene: TRBD1; CDR3aa: CASSPITGVTDTQYF; CDR3nt: TGTGCCAGCAGCCCCATCACAGGGGTCACAGATACGCAGTATTTT